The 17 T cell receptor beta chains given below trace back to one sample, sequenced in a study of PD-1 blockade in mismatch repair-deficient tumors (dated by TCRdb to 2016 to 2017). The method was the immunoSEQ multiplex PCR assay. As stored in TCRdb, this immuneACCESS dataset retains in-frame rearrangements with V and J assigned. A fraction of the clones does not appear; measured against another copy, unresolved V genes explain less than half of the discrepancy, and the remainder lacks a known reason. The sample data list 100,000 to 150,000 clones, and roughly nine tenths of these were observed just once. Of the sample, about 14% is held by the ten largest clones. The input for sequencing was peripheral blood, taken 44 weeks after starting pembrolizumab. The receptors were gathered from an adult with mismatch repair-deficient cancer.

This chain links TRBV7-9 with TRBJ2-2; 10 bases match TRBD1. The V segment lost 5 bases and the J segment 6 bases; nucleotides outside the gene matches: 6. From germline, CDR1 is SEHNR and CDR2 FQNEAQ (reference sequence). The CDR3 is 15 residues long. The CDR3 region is CASSPRDRGAGELFF. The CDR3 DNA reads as TGTGCCAGCAGCCCCCGGGACAGGGGCGCCGGGGAGCTGTTTTTT. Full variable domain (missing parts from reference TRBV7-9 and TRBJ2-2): DTGVSQNPRHKITKRGQNVTFRCDPISEHNRLYWYRQTLGQGPEFLTYFQNEAQLEKSRLLSDRFSAERPKGSFSTLEIQRTEQGDSAMYLCASSPRDRGAGELFFGEGSRLTVL.

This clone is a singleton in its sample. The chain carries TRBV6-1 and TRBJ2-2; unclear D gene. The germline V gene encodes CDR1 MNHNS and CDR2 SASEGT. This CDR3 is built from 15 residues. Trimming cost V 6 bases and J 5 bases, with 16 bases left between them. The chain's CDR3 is CASREPVKQTGELFF. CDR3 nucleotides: TGTGCCAGCAGGGAGCCCGTAAAACAAACCGGGGAGCTGTTTTTT.

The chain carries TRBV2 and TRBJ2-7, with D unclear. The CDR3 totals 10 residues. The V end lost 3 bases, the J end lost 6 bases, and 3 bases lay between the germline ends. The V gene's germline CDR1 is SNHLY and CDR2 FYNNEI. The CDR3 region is CASSEGEQYF. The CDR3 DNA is TGTGCCAGCAGTGAGGGCGAGCAGTACTTC.

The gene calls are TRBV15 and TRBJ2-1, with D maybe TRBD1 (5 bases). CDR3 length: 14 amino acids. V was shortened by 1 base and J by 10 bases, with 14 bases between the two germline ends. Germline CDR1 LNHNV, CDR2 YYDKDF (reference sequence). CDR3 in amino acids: CATSRVVDSREQFF. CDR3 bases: TGTGCCACCAGCAGAGTGGTAGACAGTCGCGAGCAGTTCTTC.

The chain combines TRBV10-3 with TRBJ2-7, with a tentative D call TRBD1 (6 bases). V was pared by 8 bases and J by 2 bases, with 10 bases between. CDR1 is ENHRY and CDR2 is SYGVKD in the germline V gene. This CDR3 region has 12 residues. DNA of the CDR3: TGTGCCATCGGAGGACAGACCTACGAGCAGTACTTC. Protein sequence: CAIGGQTYEQYF.

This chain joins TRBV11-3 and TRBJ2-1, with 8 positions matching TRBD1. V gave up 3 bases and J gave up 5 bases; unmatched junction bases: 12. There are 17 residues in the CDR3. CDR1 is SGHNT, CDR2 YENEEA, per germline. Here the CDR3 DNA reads TGTGCCAGCAGCTTCACACGACAGGGGCCTCGGGACAATGAGCAGTTCTTC. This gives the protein CASSFTRQGPRDNEQFF.

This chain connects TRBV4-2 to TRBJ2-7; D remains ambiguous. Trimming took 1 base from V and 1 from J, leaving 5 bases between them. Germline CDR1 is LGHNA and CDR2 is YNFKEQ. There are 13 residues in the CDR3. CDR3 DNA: TGTGCCAGCAGCCAAGCCCAATCCTACGAGCAGTACTTC. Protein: CASSQAQSYEQYF.

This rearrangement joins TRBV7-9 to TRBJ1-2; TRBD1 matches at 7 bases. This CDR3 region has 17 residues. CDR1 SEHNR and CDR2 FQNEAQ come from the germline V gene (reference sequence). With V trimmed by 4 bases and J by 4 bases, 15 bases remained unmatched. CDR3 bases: TGTGCCAGCAGCTCGGACAGGACGAGGGCATCGGGCTATGGCTACACCTTC. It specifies CASSSDRTRASGYGYTF.

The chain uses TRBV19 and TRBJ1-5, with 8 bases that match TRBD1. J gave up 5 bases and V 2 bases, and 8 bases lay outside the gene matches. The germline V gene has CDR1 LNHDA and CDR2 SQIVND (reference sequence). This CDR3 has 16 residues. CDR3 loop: CASSILRTGHDQPQHF. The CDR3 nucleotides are TGTGCCAGTAGTATACTCCGGACAGGGCACGATCAGCCCCAGCATTTT.

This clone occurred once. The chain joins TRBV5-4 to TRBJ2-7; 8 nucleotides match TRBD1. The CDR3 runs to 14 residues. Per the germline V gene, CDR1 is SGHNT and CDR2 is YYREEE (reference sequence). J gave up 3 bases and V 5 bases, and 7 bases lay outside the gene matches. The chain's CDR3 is CASRPNDRGYEQYF. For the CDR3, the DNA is TGTGCCAGCAGACCGAACGACAGGGGCTACGAGCAGTACTTC.

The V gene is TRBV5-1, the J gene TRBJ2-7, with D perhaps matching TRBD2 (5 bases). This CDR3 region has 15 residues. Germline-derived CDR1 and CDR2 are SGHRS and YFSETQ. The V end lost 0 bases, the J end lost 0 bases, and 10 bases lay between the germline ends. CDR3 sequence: CASSLAGMSSYEQYF. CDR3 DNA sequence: TGCGCCAGCAGCTTGGCGGGGATGAGCTCCTACGAGCAGTACTTC.

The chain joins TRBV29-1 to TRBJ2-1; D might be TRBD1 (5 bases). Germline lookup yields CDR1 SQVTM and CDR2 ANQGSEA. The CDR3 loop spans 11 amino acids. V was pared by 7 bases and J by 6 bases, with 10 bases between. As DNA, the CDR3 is TGCAGCGCGAAACAGGTCAATGAGCAGTTCTTC. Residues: CSAKQVNEQFF.

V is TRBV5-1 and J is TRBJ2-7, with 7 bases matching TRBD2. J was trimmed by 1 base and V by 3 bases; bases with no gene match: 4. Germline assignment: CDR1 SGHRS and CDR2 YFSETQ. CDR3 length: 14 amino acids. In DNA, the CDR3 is TGCGCCAGCAGCTCAGGACTAGGTTCCTACGAGCAGTACTTC. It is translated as CASSSGLGSYEQYF.

This chain's CDR3 is CASSPTSENEQFF. CDR3 nucleotide sequence: TGCGCCAGCAGCCCGACTAGCGAGAATGAGCAGTTCTTC. The chain recombines TRBV5-1 with TRBJ2-1; 8 positions agree with TRBD2. The V gene end was trimmed by 4 bases and the J gene end by 7 bases; junction bases not matched to a gene: 4. The germline gives CDR1 SGHRS, CDR2 YFSETQ. The CDR3 extends over 13 amino acids.

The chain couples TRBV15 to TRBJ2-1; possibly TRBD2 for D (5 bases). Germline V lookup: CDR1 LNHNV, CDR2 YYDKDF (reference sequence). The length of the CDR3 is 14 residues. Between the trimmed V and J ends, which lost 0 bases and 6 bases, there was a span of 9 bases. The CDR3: CATSREKRFNEQFF. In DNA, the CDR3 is TGTGCCACCAGCAGAGAGAAGCGGTTCAATGAGCAGTTCTTC.

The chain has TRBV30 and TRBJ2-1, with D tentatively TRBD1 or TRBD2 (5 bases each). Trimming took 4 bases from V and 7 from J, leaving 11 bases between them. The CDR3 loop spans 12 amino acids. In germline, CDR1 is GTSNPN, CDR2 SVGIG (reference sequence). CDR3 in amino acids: CAWTGTRNEQFF. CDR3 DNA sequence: TGTGCCTGGACTGGGACCCGGAATGAGCAGTTCTTC.

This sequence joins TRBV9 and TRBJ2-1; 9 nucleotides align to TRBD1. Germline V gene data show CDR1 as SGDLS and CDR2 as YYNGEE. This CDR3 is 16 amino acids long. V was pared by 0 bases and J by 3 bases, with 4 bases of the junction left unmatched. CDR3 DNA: TGTGCCAGCAGCGTAGGTCGGGACAGGGACTACAATGAGCAGTTCTTC. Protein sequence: CASSVGRDRDYNEQFF.